This is a list of T cell receptor beta chains from one sample in a study of T cells after yellow fever vaccination. TCRdb itself ran the 5' RACE reads through MiXCR, one entry per CDR3 protein. The sample shows more than 250,000 distinct CDR3 sequences, about 6.6% of them seen only once. The input for sequencing was PBMCs, taken more than 40 days after the first yellow fever vaccination. The receptors shown here come from a man between 18 and 29 years old who received the YFV17D yellow fever vaccine. The CDR3 runs from the conserved cysteine through the conserved F or W. D genes are given only for firm matches. Clone size is given for some rows only: seen once, a few or many times, or a class if the clone is expanded.

v_gene	d_gene	j_gene	abundance	CDR3nt	CDR3aa
TRBV7-9	-	TRBJ1-2	many	TGTGCCAGCAGCTGGGAGACAGGCGGCTATGGCTACACCTTC	CASSWETGGYGYTF
TRBV18	-	TRBJ2-3	-	TGTGCCAGCTCACACAACACAGATACGCAGTATTTT	CASSHNTDTQYF
TRBV13	-	TRBJ2-2	many	TGTGCCAGCAGCTCTAGGACCCTTCTCCCCGGGGAGCTGTTTTTT	CASSSRTLLPGELFF
TRBV6-5	-	TRBJ2-5	few	TGTGCCAGCAGTTACTCAGGGGTAGCAGGGGGGGGAGAGACCCAGTACTTC	CASSYSGVAGGGETQYF
TRBV5-1	-	TRBJ2-5	-	TGCGCCAGCAGCTTGGCGCTGTTTGAGACCCAGTACTTC	CASSLALFETQYF
TRBV11-3	-	TRBJ2-2	-	TGTGCCAGCAGCGGGGACCCGCCAGACACCGGGGAGCTGTTTTTT	CASSGDPPDTGELFF
TRBV7-2	TRBD2	TRBJ2-3	-	TGTGCCAGCAGCTTTAGCGGGGGGGTAACAGATACGCAGTATTTT	CASSFSGGVTDTQYF
TRBV5-1	TRBD1	TRBJ2-5	many	TGCGCCAGCAGCTCGACAGGGGGCAAATTGGAGACCCAGTACTTC	CASSSTGGKLETQYF
TRBV7-2	-	TRBJ2-1	few	TGTGCCAGCAGCTTCTCTTCCTTTTACAATGAGCAGTTCTTC	CASSFSSFYNEQFF
TRBV6-1	-	TRBJ2-3	few	TGTGCCAGCATACCTCGGGACCCAAGCACAGATACGCAGTATTTT	CASIPRDPSTDTQYF
TRBV4-3	-	TRBJ2-7	-	TGCGCCAGCAGCCAAGCTAGATTGCCTGGCTACGAGCAGTACTTC	CASSQARLPGYEQYF
TRBV10-3	TRBD1	TRBJ2-7	-	TGTGCCATCAGAAGGACAGGGGGCGAGCAGTACTTC	CAIRRTGGEQYF
TRBV4-1	TRBD1	TRBJ1-1	many	TGCGCCAGCAGCCAAGGCTCCAAAGACAGGGGAGCTGAAGCTTTCTTT	CASSQGSKDRGAEAFF
TRBV6-2/TRBV6-3	TRBD1	TRBJ2-7	many	TGTGCCAGCAATCACAGGGGAATCTACGAGCAGTACTTC	CASNHRGIYEQYF
TRBV19	-	TRBJ2-2	-	TGTGCCAGTAGTGCGGACAGAAACACCGGGGAGCTGTTTTTT	CASSADRNTGELFF
TRBV7-9	-	TRBJ2-3	-	TGTGCCCCCCGGCCCGGGGCTGATACGCAGTATTTT	CAPRPGADTQYF
TRBV15	-	TRBJ2-1	many	TGTGCCACCAGCAGAGATCGGGGCAACTACAATGAGCAGTTCTTC	CATSRDRGNYNEQFF
TRBV6-5	-	TRBJ2-7	-	TGTGCCAGCAGTTACCTGGGACGGACCTACGAGCAGTACTTC	CASSYLGRTYEQYF
TRBV10-3	-	TRBJ1-6	-	TGTGCCATCAATGGGCTTTATAATTCACCCCTCCACTTT	CAINGLYNSPLHF
TRBV20-1	-	TRBJ2-1	-	TGCAGTGCTAGAGCGGGGGGCGAGCACAATGAGCAGTTCTTC	CSARAGGEHNEQFF
TRBV7-8	TRBD1	TRBJ1-5	-	TGTGCCAGCAGCTTAGCCACAGGGGTGGGACAGCCCCAGCATTTT	CASSLATGVGQPQHF
TRBV5-1	-	TRBJ2-5	many	TGCGCCAGCAGCTTAGGAACTAATCTTGAGACCCAGTACTTC	CASSLGTNLETQYF
TRBV10-2	-	TRBJ1-1	few	TGCGCCAGCAGTGAGCCTGGACAGCTGAACACTGAAGCTTTCTTT	CASSEPGQLNTEAFF
TRBV11-2	TRBD1	TRBJ2-3	few	TGTGCCAGCAGCTTTAGGGACAGGGCCACAGATACGCAGTATTTT	CASSFRDRATDTQYF
TRBV5-1	-	TRBJ2-5	few	TGCGCCAGCAGCCAGGCCCCGACAGATCCAATTGGGGAGACCCAGTACTTC	CASSQAPTDPIGETQYF
TRBV20-1	TRBD2	TRBJ2-3	-	TGCAGTGCTAGGAGGACTAGCGGGGGCACAGATACGCAGTATTTT	CSARRTSGGTDTQYF
TRBV27	-	TRBJ2-1	-	TGTGCCAGCAGTTTATCTGGTCTCCCGCCGTACAATGAGCAGTTCTTC	CASSLSGLPPYNEQFF
TRBV7-2	TRBD1	TRBJ2-5	few	TGTGCCAGCAGCTTAAGACAGGGAGCCGTAGAGACCCAGTACTTC	CASSLRQGAVETQYF
TRBV24-1	-	TRBJ2-2	many	TGTGCCACCAGTGGAGACATCACCGGGGAGCTGTTTTTT	CATSGDITGELFF
TRBV20-1	-	TRBJ2-7	-	TGCAGTGCTAGAGATCTTACGGAGGAGTCCGAGCAGTACTTC	CSARDLTEESEQYF
TRBV9	-	TRBJ2-1	-	TGTGCCAGCAGCGTAGTGGAAAGAAATGAGCAGTTCTTC	CASSVVERNEQFF
TRBV7-2	-	TRBJ2-1	few	TGTGCCAGCAGCTTCGCCCCGGCGGGTGAGCAGTTCTTC	CASSFAPAGEQFF
TRBV3-1	-	TRBJ1-2	few	TGTGCCAGCAGCCAAGTATCGGGAGACTACACCTTC	CASSQVSGDYTF
TRBV20-1	TRBD2	TRBJ2-1	many	TGCAGTGCTCGAGCGGGGGGCGCTGAGCAGTTCTTC	CSARAGGAEQFF
TRBV5-6	TRBD2	TRBJ2-3	many	TGTGCCAGCAGCCACGGCCCGGCGGGGGGGTTCACAGATACGCAGTATTTT	CASSHGPAGGFTDTQYF
TRBV12-3/TRBV12-4	TRBD2	TRBJ2-5	many	TGTGCCAGCAGTTCCTATAGCGGGGTTGGCCAGTACTTC	CASSSYSGVGQYF
TRBV7-8	-	TRBJ1-5	-	TGTGCCAGTGGTCGAAGCAATCAGCCCCAGCATTTT	CASGRSNQPQHF
TRBV19	-	TRBJ1-1	-	TGTGCCAGTAGACAGTACTCTTTTGGGAACACTGAAGCTTTCTTT	CASRQYSFGNTEAFF
TRBV29-1	-	TRBJ2-1	many	TGCAGCGTGGGGGGGGCAGTCGAGCAGTTCTTC	CSVGGAVEQFF
TRBV10-3	-	TRBJ1-1	many	TGTGCCATCAGCGAGGGTTCTCTGTCCCCAGCTTTCTTT	CAISEGSLSPAFF
TRBV6-4	-	TRBJ1-5	many	TGTGCCAGCAGTGCCGGGAGCAATCAGCCCCAGCATTTT	CASSAGSNQPQHF
TRBV4-3	-	TRBJ2-1	few	TGCGCCAGCAGCCGAGGGCAGGGGAACTCCTACAATGAGCAGTTCTTC	CASSRGQGNSYNEQFF
TRBV19	-	TRBJ1-1	-	TGTGCCAGTAGTATAGTGTGGGGACGGCCAACTGAAGCTTTCTTT	CASSIVWGRPTEAFF
TRBV12-3/TRBV12-4	TRBD1	TRBJ2-5	-	TGTGCCAGCAGCAAAAGGACAGGGGAAGGGACCCAGTACTTC	CASSKRTGEGTQYF
TRBV6-2/TRBV6-3	TRBD2	TRBJ2-2	few	TGTGCCAGCAGTTACGGTCTAGCGGGCACCGGGGAGCTGTTTTTT	CASSYGLAGTGELFF
TRBV9	TRBD2	TRBJ2-1	few	TGTGCCAGCAGCGAACGGGGGGGCCCTAATGAGCAGTTCTTC	CASSERGGPNEQFF
TRBV7-2	TRBD1	TRBJ2-7	-	TGTGCCAGCAGCTTACCCGACAGGGGGCTTAACGAGCAGTACTTC	CASSLPDRGLNEQYF
TRBV6-2/TRBV6-3	-	TRBJ1-5	-	TGTGCCAGCAGCGGGGGCCGGGCGTATAATCAGCCCCAGCATTTT	CASSGGRAYNQPQHF
TRBV6-5	TRBD1	TRBJ1-5	-	TGTGCCAGCAGTAACGGACAGGGGGGTCAGCCCCAGCATTTT	CASSNGQGGQPQHF
TRBV2	-	TRBJ1-4	-	TGTGCCAGCAGTGTGATAACTAATGAAAAACTGTTTTTT	CASSVITNEKLFF
TRBV6-5	-	TRBJ1-6	few	TGTGCCAGCAGTTTAGACATGGACGAAGTTTCACCCCTCCACTTT	CASSLDMDEVSPLHF
TRBV10-3	-	TRBJ1-2	few	TGTGCCATCAGGAGGGGAGCGGATGGCTACACCTTC	CAIRRGADGYTF
TRBV7-9	-	TRBJ1-1	few	TGTGCCAGCAGCTTACGATGGGGGGCGAACACTGAAGCTTTCTTT	CASSLRWGANTEAFF
TRBV28	-	TRBJ1-3	-	TGTGCCAGCAGAATTGGACGGTACTCTGGAAACACCATATATTTT	CASRIGRYSGNTIYF
TRBV12-3/TRBV12-4	TRBD1	TRBJ1-1	-	TGTGCCAGCAGCTCTAGGGAACAGGGGCCCGCTGAAGCTTTCTTT	CASSSREQGPAEAFF
TRBV5-1	TRBD2	TRBJ2-7	-	TGCGCCAGCAGCTTTGCGCTAGCGGGGGAACTTGAGCAGTACTTC	CASSFALAGELEQYF
TRBV12-3/TRBV12-4	-	TRBJ2-2	-	TGTGCCAGCAGTCCCGGGACTCGGACGAACACCGGGGAGCTGTTTTTT	CASSPGTRTNTGELFF